These 9 T cell receptor beta chains came from one sample sequenced in a study of breast tumors, draining lymph nodes, adjacent tissues. The lymph nodes were axillary draining lymph nodes from breast cancer patients. TCRdb re-called the multiplex PCR reads through MiXCR, storing one row per CDR3 protein. This table has roughly 100,000 distinct CDR3 sequences, around 30% appearing once. Material: axillary lymph node tissue. These receptors all stem from a female donor with breast cancer. Some clones in this sample may be carry-over from other donors' samples.

This clonotype has more than one count but fewer than ten. A clone one base away is much larger, so this may be a read error. J is TRBJ1-4 and V is TRBV6-1; D call uncertain. The V gene lost 5 bases and the J gene lost 8 bases, with 9 bases spanning the gap. The V gene's germline CDR1 is MNHNS and CDR2 SASEGT. The CDR3 runs 12 residues. In DNA, the CDR3 is TGTGCCAGCAGTCAGTCTGGGGAAAAACTGTTTTTT. Amino acids: CASSQSGEKLFF.

The J gene is TRBJ2-7, the V gene TRBV6-5; the D gene is possibly TRBD1 (6 bases). CDR1 and CDR2 from the germline V gene are MNHEY and SVGAGI. Trimming shortened V by 4 bases and J by 5 bases, and 12 bases separated the two germline ends. CDR3 length: 13 amino acids. The CDR3 nucleotides read TGTGCCAGCAGTTCAACAGGGTACCACGAGCAGTACTTC. Translation: CASSSTGYHEQYF.

This clonotype was seen ten or more times. The rearrangement uses TRBV20-1 and TRBJ1-6, with a possible D match to TRBD1 (5 bases). The CDR3 is 13 residues long. Germline V gene sequence: CDR1 DFQATT, CDR2 SNEGSKA (reference sequence). The DNA for the CDR3 is TGCAGCCTCCAGGGACGGAAAAATTCACCCCTCCACTTT. It specifies CSLQGRKNSPLHF.

In this sample, this clonotype turned up once. The V gene is TRBV7-2, the J gene TRBJ1-3; unclear D gene. CDR1 and CDR2 (germline): SGHTA, FQGNSA. The V end was cut by 1 base, the J end by 0 bases, with 7 bases between. The length of the CDR3 is 15 residues. The CDR3 region is CASSLERYSGNTIYF. The CDR3 bases are TGTGCCAGCAGCTTAGAAAGATACTCTGGAAACACCATATATTTT.

There are many counts of this clonotype. The V call is TRBV15, the J call TRBJ1-1; D not certain. Germline V gene data show CDR1 as LNHNV and CDR2 as YYDKDF (reference sequence). CDR3 length: 14 residues. Trimming took 1 base from V and 3 from J, leaving 9 bases between them. The CDR3 nucleotides read TGTGCCACCAGCAGAGTGGGCACCTACACTGAAGCTTTCTTT. Its translation is CATSRVGTYTEAFF.

This clonotype showed up many times. One end of the junction is discordant with germline, which a read error may explain. The rearrangement uses TRBV7-7 and TRBJ2-1, with D tentatively TRBD1 or TRBD2 (5 bases each). Germline CDR1 reads SSHAT; CDR2 reads FNYEAQ (reference sequence). The length of the CDR3 is 15 residues. CDR3 sequence (DNA): TGTGCTAGCAGCTTAGGGACGTACTCCTACAATGAGCAGTTCTTC. Protein: CASSLGTYSYNEQFF.

This clonotype was recorded at least ten times. The chain links TRBV9 to TRBJ2-3, with TRBD2 matching 12 bases. The CDR3 spans 17 residues. CDR1 and CDR2 (germline): SGDLS, YYNGEE. V lost 4 bases to trimming and J lost 3 bases; unmatched junction nucleotides: 9. CDR3 sequence: CASSLRTSGIGTDTQYF. The CDR3 DNA is TGTGCCAGCAGCCTTCGGACTAGCGGGATAGGTACAGATACGCAGTATTTT. The entire variable domain, with the rest obtained from reference TRBV9 and TRBJ2-3, is as follows: DSGVTQTPKHLITATGQRVTLRCSPRSGDLSVYWYQQSLDQGLQFLIQYYNGEERAKGNILERFSAQQFPDLHSELNLSSLELGDSALYFCASSLRTSGIGTDTQYFGPGTRLTVL.

This clonotype appeared many times. The V and J genes are TRBV19 and TRBJ2-1; TRBD1 is a possible D gene (5 bases). The germline V gene has CDR1 LNHDA and CDR2 SQIVND (reference sequence). The V and J ends lost 3 bases and 5 bases respectively, with 8 bases between them. The CDR3 is made up of 13 amino acids. CDR3 sequence: CASSIDSDNEQFF. CDR3 DNA sequence: TGTGCCAGTAGTATCGACAGTGACAATGAGCAGTTCTTC.

This clonotype has a count of ten or more. A read error may explain this, as a much larger clone is one base away. V gene TRBV20-1 combines with J gene TRBJ2-7; 10 nucleotides agree with TRBD2. The CDR3 extends over 15 amino acids. From germline, CDR1 is DFQATT and CDR2 SNEGSKA (reference sequence). V lost 0 bases to trimming and J lost 4 bases; unmatched junction nucleotides: 6. CDR3 nucleotide sequence: TGCAGTGCTAGAGAAAGCGGGAGGGCCCCATACGAGCAGTACTTC. Its translation: CSARESGRAPYEQYF.